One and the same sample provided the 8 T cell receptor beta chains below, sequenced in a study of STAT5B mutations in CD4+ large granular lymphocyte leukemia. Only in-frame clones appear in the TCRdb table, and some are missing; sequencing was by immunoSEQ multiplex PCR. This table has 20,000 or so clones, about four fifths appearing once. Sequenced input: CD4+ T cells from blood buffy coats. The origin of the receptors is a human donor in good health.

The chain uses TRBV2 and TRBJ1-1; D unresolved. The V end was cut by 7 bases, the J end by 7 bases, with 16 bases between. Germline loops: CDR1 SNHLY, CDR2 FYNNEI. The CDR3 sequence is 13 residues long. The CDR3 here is CASIGLSRIEAFF. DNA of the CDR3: TGTGCCAGCATTGGGTTATCGCGAATTGAAGCTTTCTTT.

CDR3 sequence: CASSIDLFGEQFF. In DNA, the CDR3 is TGTGCCAGTAGTATCGACCTTTTCGGTGAGCAGTTCTTC. The chain combines TRBV19 with TRBJ2-1; no firm D call. V gave up 3 bases and J gave up 9 bases, with 12 bases separating them. The germline CDR1 and CDR2 sequences are LNHDA and SQIVND (reference sequence). CDR3 length equals 13 residues.

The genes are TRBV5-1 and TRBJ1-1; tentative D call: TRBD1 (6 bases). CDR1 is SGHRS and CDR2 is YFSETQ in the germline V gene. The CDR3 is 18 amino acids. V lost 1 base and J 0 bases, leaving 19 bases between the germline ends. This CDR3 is CASSLLPRPTGMNTEAFF. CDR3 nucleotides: TGCGCCAGCAGCTTGCTTCCGCGCCCTACAGGGATGAACACTGAAGCTTTCTTT.

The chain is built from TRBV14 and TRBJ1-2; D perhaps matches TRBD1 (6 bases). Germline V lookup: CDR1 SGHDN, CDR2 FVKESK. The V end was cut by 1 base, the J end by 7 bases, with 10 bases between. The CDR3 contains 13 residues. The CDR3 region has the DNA TGTGCCAGCAGCCAAGCGGGGGGCAGTGGCTACACCTTC. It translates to CASSQAGGSGYTF. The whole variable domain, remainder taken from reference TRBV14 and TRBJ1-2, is EAGVTQFPSHSVIEKGQTVTLRCDPISGHDNLYWYRRVMGKEIKFLLHFVKESKQDESGMPNNRFLAERTGGTYSTLKVQPAELEDSGVYFCASSQAGGSGYTFGSGTRLTVV.

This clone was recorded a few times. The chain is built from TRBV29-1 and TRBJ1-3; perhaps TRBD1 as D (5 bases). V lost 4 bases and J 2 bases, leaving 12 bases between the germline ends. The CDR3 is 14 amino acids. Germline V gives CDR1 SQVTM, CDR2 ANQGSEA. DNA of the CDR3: TGCAGCGTTGGGGGCCCGGGTACTGGAAACACCATATATTTT. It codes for CSVGGPGTGNTIYF.

CDR3 amino acids: CASRAGPNTGELFF. In nucleotides, the CDR3 is TGTGCCAGCAGAGCAGGACCAAACACCGGGGAGCTGTTTTTT. This chain joins TRBV6-5 and TRBJ2-2; no clear D. Germline V CDR1 and CDR2: MNHEY, SVGAGI. Trimming stripped 6 bases from V and 2 bases from J, with 10 bases between. The CDR3 is 14 residues long.

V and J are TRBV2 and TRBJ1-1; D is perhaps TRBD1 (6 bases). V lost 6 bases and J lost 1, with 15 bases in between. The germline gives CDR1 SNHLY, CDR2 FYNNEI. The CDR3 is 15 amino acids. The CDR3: CASSLLRGTNTEAFF. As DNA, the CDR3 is TGTGCCAGCAGCCTTCTCAGGGGCACGAACACTGAAGCTTTCTTT.

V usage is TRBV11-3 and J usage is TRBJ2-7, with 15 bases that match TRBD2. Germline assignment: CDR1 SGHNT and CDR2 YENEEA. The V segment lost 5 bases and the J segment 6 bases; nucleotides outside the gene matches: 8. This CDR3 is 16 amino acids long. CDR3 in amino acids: CASSAGGLAGGSEQYF. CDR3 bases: TGTGCCAGCAGCGCGGGGGGACTAGCGGGAGGTAGCGAGCAGTACTTC. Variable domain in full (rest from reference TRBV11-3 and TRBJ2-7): EAGVVQSPRYKIIEKKQPVAFWCNPISGHNTLYWYLQNLGQGPELLIRYENEEAVDDSQLPKDRFSAERLKGVDSTLKIQPAELGDSAVYLCASSAGGLAGGSEQYFGPGTRLTVT.